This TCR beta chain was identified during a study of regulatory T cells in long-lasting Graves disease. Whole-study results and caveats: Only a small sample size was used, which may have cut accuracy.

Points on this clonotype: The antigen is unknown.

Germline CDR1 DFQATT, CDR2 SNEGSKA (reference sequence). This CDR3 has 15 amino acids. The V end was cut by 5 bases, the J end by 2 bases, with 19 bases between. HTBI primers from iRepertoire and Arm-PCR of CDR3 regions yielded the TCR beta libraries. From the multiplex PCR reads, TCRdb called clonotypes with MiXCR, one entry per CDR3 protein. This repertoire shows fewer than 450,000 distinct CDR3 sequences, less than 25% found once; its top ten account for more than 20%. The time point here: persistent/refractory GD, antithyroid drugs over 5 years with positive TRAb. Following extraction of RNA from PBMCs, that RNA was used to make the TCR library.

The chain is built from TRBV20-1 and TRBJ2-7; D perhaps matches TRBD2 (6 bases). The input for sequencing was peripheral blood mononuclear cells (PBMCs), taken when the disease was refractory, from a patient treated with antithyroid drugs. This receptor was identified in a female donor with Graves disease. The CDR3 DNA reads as TGCAGTGCTCGTCCGGGTGGAGGAGGGGCCTACGAGCAGTACTTC. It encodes CSARPGGGGAYEQYF.